This is a list of T cell receptor beta chains from one sample in a study of blood T cells in healthy people across ages. TCRdb processed the 5' RACE reads anew with MiXCR; each CDR3 protein has one entry. Here the sample spans 1 million or so distinct CDR3 sequences, 40% to 50% being singletons. Sample: blood. These receptors all come from a woman aged 55-70 years in good health. CDR3s include the opening cysteine and the closing phenylalanine or tryptophan. A D gene is named only where the DNA matches it firmly. Clone size, where shown, is once, few, many, or a class for clones that have expanded.

>TRBV10-3|14|TRBD1|.|TRBJ2-7
CAISAGTASYEQYF
TGTGCCATCAGTGCCGGGACAGCGTCCTACGAGCAGTACTTC
>TRBV6-2/TRBV6-3|17|.|.|TRBJ2-4
CASSYRSKMNMKNIQYF
TGTGCCAGCAGTTACCGTTCCAAAATGAACATGAAAAACATTCAGTACTTC
>TRBV29-1|14|.|.|TRBJ2-3
CSVEPGGNTDTQYF
TGCAGCGTTGAACCGGGGGGCAACACAGATACGCAGTATTTT
>TRBV5-1|16|.|.|TRBJ2-1
CASSLWGPYRDNEQFF
TGCGCCAGCAGCTTGTGGGGGCCTTATAGGGACAATGAGCAGTTCTTC
>TRBV20-1|13|.|few|TRBJ2-1
CSARGTGPNEQFF
TGCAGTGCTAGAGGAACGGGCCCAAATGAGCAGTTCTTC
>TRBV20-1|15|.|.|TRBJ2-1
CSARSASASTDTQFF
TGCAGTGCTAGATCCGCTAGCGCCAGCACAGATACGCAGTTCTTC
>TRBV3-1|16|.|few|TRBJ2-7
CASSQDRTPSPYEQYF
TGTGCCAGCAGCCAAGATCGGACACCATCCCCCTACGAGCAGTACTTC
>TRBV5-5|15|TRBD1|.|TRBJ2-1
CASSMTGGTYNEQFF
TGTGCCAGCAGCATGACAGGGGGCACCTACAATGAGCAGTTCTTC
>TRBV9|15|TRBD2|.|TRBJ2-1
CASSVDSGGSREQFF
TGTGCCAGCAGCGTAGATAGCGGCGGGAGTCGTGAGCAGTTCTTC
>TRBV3-1|13|.|.|TRBJ2-5
CASSREPGETQYF
TGTGCCAGCAGCCGAGAGCCAGGAGAGACCCAGTACTTC
>TRBV5-6|15|TRBD1|.|TRBJ1-4
CASSLKTGNNEKLFF
TGTGCCAGCAGCTTGAAGACAGGGAATAATGAAAAACTGTTTTTT
>TRBV28|15|TRBD1|many|TRBJ2-6
CASSLTGAGANVLTF
TGTGCCAGCAGCCTGACAGGGGCTGGGGCCAACGTCCTGACTTTC
>TRBV2|15|.|.|TRBJ2-5
CASSEAPLDQETQYF
TGTGCCAGCAGTGAAGCGCCGTTGGACCAAGAGACCCAGTACTTC
>TRBV29-1|15|.|few|TRBJ2-1
CSVEDPRMSVNEQFF
TGCAGCGTTGAAGATCCCCGTATGAGCGTCAATGAGCAGTTCTTC
>TRBV5-1|15|.|.|TRBJ1-1
CASSLGGARNTEAFF
TGCGCCAGCAGCTTGGGTGGGGCACGGAACACTGAAGCTTTCTTT
>TRBV29-1|13|.|.|TRBJ2-1
CSVERGRGVEQFF
TGCAGCGTTGAGAGGGGTAGAGGGGTTGAGCAGTTCTTC
>TRBV5-6|14|.|.|TRBJ1-2
CASSLQGFSYGYTF
TGTGCCAGCAGCTTGCAGGGTTTTAGCTATGGCTACACCTTC
>TRBV6-6|15|TRBD1|.|TRBJ1-4
CASSYFDREGEKLFF
TGTGCCAGCAGTTACTTCGACAGGGAGGGTGAAAAACTGTTTTTT
>TRBV20-1|14|TRBD2|.|TRBJ2-7
CSARDGTSSYEQYF
TGCAGTGCTAGAGATGGGACTAGCTCCTACGAGCAGTACTTC
>TRBV21-1|13|.|.|TRBJ2-1
CASSGTGNNEQFF
TGTGCCAGCAGCGGGACAGGGAACAATGAGCAGTTCTTC
>TRBV10-3|16|.|.|TRBJ1-1
CAISESDSRGGTEAFF
TGTGCCATCAGTGAGTCTGATTCGAGGGGTGGCACTGAAGCTTTCTTT
>TRBV2|14|TRBD1|.|TRBJ2-5
CASRVGTAQETQYF
TGTGCCAGCAGAGTAGGGACAGCCCAAGAGACCCAGTACTTC
>TRBV6-5|13|.|.|TRBJ2-1
CASSPGQYNEQFF
TGTGCCAGCAGCCCCGGACAGTACAATGAGCAGTTCTTC
>TRBV2|12|.|.|TRBJ1-5
CASRGVGQPQHF
TGTGCCAGCAGGGGGGTGGGTCAGCCCCAGCATTTT
>TRBV10-3|13|TRBD2|few|TRBJ2-7
CAISGLADYEQYF
TGTGCCATCAGTGGACTAGCGGACTACGAGCAGTACTTC
>TRBV10-1|13|.|.|TRBJ2-7
CASSESTAGEQYF
TGCGCCAGCAGTGAGTCGACAGCAGGGGAGCAGTACTTT
>TRBV10-3|15|TRBD2|.|TRBJ2-3
CAISELGLASDTQYF
TGTGCCATCAGTGAACTGGGACTAGCCTCAGATACGCAGTATTTT
>TRBV29-1|14|.|few|TRBJ2-1
CSAPVAPSYNEQFF
TGCAGCGCCCCGGTAGCGCCCTCCTACAATGAGCAGTTCTTC
>TRBV6-5|14|.|.|TRBJ2-2
CASNSGANTGELFF
TGTGCCAGCAATAGCGGAGCTAACACCGGGGAGCTGTTTTTT
>TRBV5-1|14|.|few|TRBJ2-7
CASRPGLTKYEQYF
TGCGCCAGCAGACCTGGACTAACTAAGTACGAGCAGTACTTC
>TRBV20-1|16|TRBD2|.|TRBJ2-3
CSAREPREAQFGTQYF
TGCAGTGCTAGAGAACCCCGGGAGGCCCAGTTTGGTACGCAGTATTTT
>TRBV5-1|14|TRBD1|.|TRBJ2-7
CASERETGLREQYF
TGCGCCAGCGAACGAGAGACAGGGTTAAGAGAGCAGTACTTC
>TRBV2|15|TRBD1|few|TRBJ2-7
CASRPWVVDRDEQYF
TGTGCCAGCAGGCCATGGGTGGTCGACAGGGACGAGCAGTACTTC
>TRBV4-1|15|TRBD2|few|TRBJ2-5
CASSLRAGGRETQYF
TGCGCCAGCAGCCTTAGAGCGGGAGGGCGGGAGACCCAGTACTTC
>TRBV3-1|17|.|.|TRBJ2-3
CASSQRGRGRSTDTQYF
TGTGCCAGCAGCCAACGGGGGAGAGGTCGTAGCACAGATACGCAGTATTTT
>TRBV4-1|15|.|many|TRBJ1-1
CASSHTTGPGTEAFF
TGCGCCAGCAGCCACACTACTGGTCCAGGGACTGAAGCTTTCTTT
>TRBV20-1|12|.|once|TRBJ2-1
CSATIAPLGQFF
TGCAGTGCTACGATAGCGCCCTTAGGGCAGTTCTTC
>TRBV7-2|16|.|.|TRBJ2-7
CASSKNRARPTYEQYF
TGTGCCAGCAGCAAAAACAGGGCCCGACCGACTTACGAGCAGTACTTC
>TRBV4-2|17|.|.|TRBJ2-2
CASSQDWGPRRTGELFF
TGTGCCAGCAGCCAAGATTGGGGTCCCCGTCGTACCGGGGAGCTGTTTTTT
>TRBV6-4|16|.|.|TRBJ1-2
CASTAGTGTEGYGYTF
TGTGCCAGCACCGCGGGGACGGGGACCGAGGGCTATGGCTACACCTTC
>TRBV27|16|.|.|TRBJ1-4
CASRPGGAAPNEKLFF
TGTGCCAGCAGGCCCGGGGGGGCAGCCCCTAATGAAAAACTGTTTTTT
>TRBV7-9|16|.|few|TRBJ2-3
CASSLAPLALSDTQYF
TGTGCCAGCAGCTTAGCGCCCCTGGCCCTTTCAGATACGCAGTATTTT
>TRBV4-1|12|.|.|TRBJ2-1
CASSQEEYEQFF
TGCGCCAGCAGCCAAGAAGAGTATGAGCAGTTCTTC
>TRBV27|13|.|few|TRBJ2-7
CASSFRRGDEQYF
TGTGCCAGCAGTTTCCGACGGGGCGACGAGCAGTACTTC
>TRBV20-1|18|.|.|TRBJ2-2
CSATSYKQGKANTGELFF
TGCAGTGCTACATCCTACAAACAGGGAAAAGCGAACACCGGGGAGCTGTTTTTT
>TRBV6-5|14|.|.|TRBJ1-1
CASSFSGRKAEAFF
TGTGCCAGCAGTTTTTCGGGGAGAAAGGCTGAAGCTTTCTTT
>TRBV3-1|13|.|.|TRBJ2-5
CASSTGGLNEQYF
TGTGCCAGCAGCACGGGCGGCCTCAATGAGCAGTACTTC
>TRBV9|17|TRBD2|few|TRBJ2-4
CASSVASGRGAKNIQYF
TGTGCCAGCAGCGTAGCTAGCGGGAGGGGAGCCAAAAACATTCAGTACTTC
>TRBV20-1|13|TRBD1|.|TRBJ2-7
CSAPGTGDDEQYF
TGCAGTGCTCCCGGGACAGGAGATGACGAGCAGTACTTC
>TRBV3-1|13|.|few|TRBJ2-7
CASSPQASYEQYF
TGTGCCAGCAGCCCCCAAGCCTCCTACGAGCAGTACTTC
>TRBV29-1|17|TRBD2|few|TRBJ2-1
CSVVGLAGAGGYNEQFF
TGCAGCGTTGTGGGTCTAGCGGGAGCGGGAGGGTACAATGAGCAGTTCTTC
>TRBV5-1|19|TRBD2|.|TRBJ2-5
CASSLNPLELAGAGETQYF
TGCGCCAGCAGCTTGAACCCATTAGAACTAGCGGGAGCGGGAGAGACCCAGTACTTC
>TRBV12-3/TRBV12-4|14|.|many|TRBJ2-6
CASMLSSGANVLTF
TGTGCCAGCATGCTAAGCTCTGGGGCCAACGTCCTGACTTTC
>TRBV27|13|.|many|TRBJ2-1
CASSLARANEQFF
TGTGCCAGCAGTTTAGCCAGGGCGAATGAGCAGTTCTTC
>TRBV20-1|10|.|.|TRBJ2-7
CSATPYEQYF
TGCAGTGCCACACCCTACGAGCAGTACTTC
>TRBV21-1|18|.|many|TRBJ2-7
CASSKARGQGGRADEQYF
TGTGCCAGCAGCAAAGCGCGAGGACAGGGCGGACGGGCTGACGAGCAGTACTTC